This is a list of T cell receptor beta chains from one sample in a study of identical twins. TCRdb redid the calling of the 5' RACE reads with MiXCR, one entry per CDR3 protein. The data contain some 230,000 distinct CDR3 sequences, over 5.5% of them singletons. The data also belong to a second study, concerning T cells expressing NK-cell markers.

The specimen was CD8+ T cells sorted from blood. These receptors all come from a young woman in good health. Each CDR3 is given with its conserved first and last residue. D genes are given only for firm matches. Only part of the rows carry a size: once, few, many, or a class if the clone is expanded.

TRBV3-1	15	TRBD2	.	TRBJ2-5	TGTGCCAGCAGCTCAGGAGAACGGGGGGAAGAGACCCAGTACTTC	CASSSGERGEETQYF
TRBV2	10	.	many	TRBJ2-7	TGTGCCAGCAAGGGCTACGAGCAGTACTTC	CASKGYEQYF
TRBV6-6	13	.	many	TRBJ1-6	TGTGCCAGCAGGGGATCCGTAAATTCACCCCTCCACTTT	CASRGSVNSPLHF
TRBV6-1	14	.	few	TRBJ2-1	TGTGCCAGCAGCATAGGACCGAGGGACAATGAGCAGTTCTTC	CASSIGPRDNEQFF
TRBV28	14	.	.	TRBJ2-3	TGTGCCAGCAGCCTGACACAGGCCACAGATACGCAGTATTTT	CASSLTQATDTQYF
TRBV20-1	14	.	.	TRBJ2-1	TGCAGTGCGCCAGGCGTAGCGGAGTACAATGAGCAGTTCTTC	CSAPGVAEYNEQFF
TRBV9	16	TRBD1	many	TRBJ1-1	TGTGCCAGCAGCGTAGGGGGATGGACAGGGGCGACTGAAGCTTTCTTT	CASSVGGWTGATEAFF
TRBV7-2	17	TRBD1	.	TRBJ2-7	TGTGCCAGCAGCTTAAATTGGGTTTCAGGGGGCTCCTACGAGCAGTACTTC	CASSLNWVSGGSYEQYF
TRBV12-3/TRBV12-4	14	.	.	TRBJ2-4	TGTGCCAGCAGTTTAGGCGGAACCAAAAACATTCAGTACTTC	CASSLGGTKNIQYF
TRBV27	15	.	few	TRBJ2-1	TGTGCCAGCAGTCCATGGATGGGCAGCATCGATGAGCAGTTCTTC	CASSPWMGSIDEQFF
TRBV4-3	15	.	few	TRBJ1-2	TGCGCCAGCAGCCAAGAAAAAGGGCATAACTATGGCTACACCTTC	CASSQEKGHNYGYTF
TRBV4-2	14	.	.	TRBJ2-1	TGTGCCAGCAGCCAAGCCACGCAAAACATGGAGCAGTTCTTC	CASSQATQNMEQFF
TRBV7-2	14	TRBD2	few	TRBJ2-7	TGTGCCAGCAGCAAACTAGCGACGTCCTACGAGCAGTACTTC	CASSKLATSYEQYF
TRBV12-3/TRBV12-4	15	.	.	TRBJ2-3	TGTGCCAGCAGTTTCCGGGCGGGTACCACAGATACGCAGTATTTT	CASSFRAGTTDTQYF
TRBV19	15	TRBD1	.	TRBJ1-2	TGTGCCACCCGGGACAGTAGAGGTCCTAACTATGGCTACACCTTC	CATRDSRGPNYGYTF
TRBV7-9	14	TRBD2	many	TRBJ2-7	TGTGCCAGCAGCTTATCCGGGAGGACCTACGAGCAGTACTTC	CASSLSGRTYEQYF
TRBV7-9	15	TRBD2	few	TRBJ2-1	TGTGCCAGCAGCTTACCGACTAGCGGGAGTGATGAGCAGTTCTTC	CASSLPTSGSDEQFF
TRBV7-9	13	TRBD1	many	TRBJ2-1	TGTGCCAGCAGCTTTGAATTGACAGGGGACGCCCGCTTC	CASSFELTGDARF
TRBV12-3/TRBV12-4	14	.	few	TRBJ1-2	TGTGCCAGCAGTCCACGGGGGGCTAACTATGGCTACACCTTC	CASSPRGANYGYTF
TRBV7-9	15	.	many	TRBJ2-1	TGTGCCAGCAGCTTAGGGCAAGTGGCCTACAATGAGCAGTTCTTC	CASSLGQVAYNEQFF
TRBV7-9	13	.	.	TRBJ2-1	TGTGCCAGCAGCCAGACTAGTTCCCTTGAGCAGTTCTTC	CASSQTSSLEQFF
TRBV7-9	16	TRBD1	few	TRBJ1-4	TGTGCCAGCAGCCTAGGAAGGGGACAGACTAATGAAAAACTGTTTTTT	CASSLGRGQTNEKLFF
TRBV19	15	.	few	TRBJ2-1	TGTGCCAGTAGTAAACAGGGAAGCTCCTACAATGAGCAGTTCTTC	CASSKQGSSYNEQFF
TRBV9	16	.	.	TRBJ1-2	TGTGCCAGCAGCGTGAGGAGCAGGGATGCTAACTATGGCTACACCTTC	CASSVRSRDANYGYTF
TRBV4-3	17	TRBD2	many	TRBJ2-3	TGCGCCAGCAGCCAAGAGGGGTTGGATAGCGGGAGGGATACGCAGTATTTT	CASSQEGLDSGRDTQYF
TRBV6-2/TRBV6-3	15	.	many	TRBJ2-7	TGTGCCAGCAGCGACGGGACCCGAGGCGTCCGCGAGCAGTACTTC	CASSDGTRGVREQYF
TRBV12-3/TRBV12-4	15	.	many	TRBJ1-3	TGTGCCAGCAGTTCCTCCAGAGGCGTGGAGAACACCATATATTTT	CASSSSRGVENTIYF
TRBV9	11	.	few	TRBJ2-5	TGTGCCAGCAGCGAGGGGGAGACCCAGTACTTC	CASSEGETQYF
TRBV11-3	17	.	few	TRBJ1-1	TGTGCCAGCAGCTTAGGGTATGGGATCAATATGAACACTGAAGCTTTCTTT	CASSLGYGINMNTEAFF
TRBV3-1	13	TRBD2	.	TRBJ2-7	TGTGCCAGCAGCCAGGGACTAGCCTACGAGCAGTACTTC	CASSQGLAYEQYF
TRBV5-1	16	TRBD2	many	TRBJ2-1	TGCGCCAGCAGCTTGAGACTAGCGGGGTCCTACAATGAGCAGTTCTTC	CASSLRLAGSYNEQFF
TRBV20-1	14	.	.	TRBJ2-1	TGCAGTGCTAGGTCCGCCGAATCCTACAATGAGCAGTTCTTC	CSARSAESYNEQFF